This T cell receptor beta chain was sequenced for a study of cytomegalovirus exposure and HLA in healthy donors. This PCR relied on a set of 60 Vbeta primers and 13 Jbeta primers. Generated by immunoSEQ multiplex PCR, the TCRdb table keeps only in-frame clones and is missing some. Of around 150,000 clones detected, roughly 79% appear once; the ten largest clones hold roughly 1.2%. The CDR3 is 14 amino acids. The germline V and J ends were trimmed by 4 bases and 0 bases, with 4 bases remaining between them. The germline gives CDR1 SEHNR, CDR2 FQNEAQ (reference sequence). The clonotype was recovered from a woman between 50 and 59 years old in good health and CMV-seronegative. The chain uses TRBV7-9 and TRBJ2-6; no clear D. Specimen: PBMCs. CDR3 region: CASSSVSGANVLTF. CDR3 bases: TGTGCCAGCAGCTCCGTCTCTGGGGCCAACGTCCTGACTTTC.